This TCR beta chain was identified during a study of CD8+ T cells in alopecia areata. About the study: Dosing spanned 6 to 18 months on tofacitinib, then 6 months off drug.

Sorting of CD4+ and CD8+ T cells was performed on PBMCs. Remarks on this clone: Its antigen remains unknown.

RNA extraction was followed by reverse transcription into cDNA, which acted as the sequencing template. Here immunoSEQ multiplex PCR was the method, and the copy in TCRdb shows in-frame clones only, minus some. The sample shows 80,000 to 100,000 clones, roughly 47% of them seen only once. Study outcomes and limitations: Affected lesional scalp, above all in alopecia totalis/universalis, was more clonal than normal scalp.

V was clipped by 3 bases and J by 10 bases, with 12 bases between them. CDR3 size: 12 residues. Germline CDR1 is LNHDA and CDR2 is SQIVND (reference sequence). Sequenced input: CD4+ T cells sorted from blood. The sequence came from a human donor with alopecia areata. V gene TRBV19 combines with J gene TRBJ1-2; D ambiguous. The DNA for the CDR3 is TGTGCCAGTAGTATTGAAGGCCGCAACTACACCTTC. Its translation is CASSIEGRNYTF.